These 24 T cell receptor beta chains were all obtained from the same sample, sequenced in a study of T cell repertoires in cytomegalovirus infection (dated by TCRdb to the late 2010s). These reads were obtained on an Illumina HiSeq 1500. Clones were called with MiXCR by TCRdb after fastp trimmed the public reads at Q25, and only in-frame beta chains were retained. Records with the same CDR3 protein are collapsed into one entry carrying the most frequent genes and DNA. Here the sample has about 740,000 distinct CDR3 sequences; roughly 35% occur a single time. The ten largest clones capture 2.8% of the sample. Sequencing was carried out using PBMCs. Receptors originate from a human donor in good health (CMV status not recorded). Some clones in this sample may be carry-over from other donors' samples.

V usage is TRBV5-4 and J usage is TRBJ2-5; the D gene could be TRBD1 or TRBD2 (5 bases each). The CDR3 has 15 residues. Per the germline V gene, CDR1 is SGHNT and CDR2 is YYREEE (reference sequence). V was pared by 3 bases and J by 4 bases, with 16 bases between. CDR3 sequence: CASSSRDPGGETQYF. CDR3 nucleotides: TGTGCCAGCAGCTCCCGGGACCCCGGAGGAGAGACCCAGTACTTC.

This clonotype is a singleton in its sample. This may be a read error: a much more frequent sequence differs by one nucleotide. This chain uses TRBV28 with TRBJ2-3; TRBD1 is a possible D gene (5 bases). The V end was cut by 6 bases, the J end by 5 bases, with 15 bases between. From germline, CDR1 is MDHEN and CDR2 SYDVKM. The CDR3 runs to 14 residues. CDR3 DNA sequence: TGTGCCAGCAGGCCGACAGCCCGCATAGATACGCAGTATTTT. Protein sequence: CASRPTARIDTQYF.

The chain couples TRBV9 to TRBJ2-3; 12 bases match TRBD2. The V and J ends lost 5 bases and 6 bases, in that order; junction bases with no gene match: 7. CDR3 length: 15 residues. CDR1 and CDR2 (germline): SGDLS, YYNGEE. CDR3: CASSGLAGSPDTQYF. CDR3 nucleotide sequence: TGTGCCAGCAGTGGACTAGCGGGAAGCCCCGATACGCAGTATTTT.

V usage is TRBV12-3 or TRBV12-4 and J usage is TRBJ2-7; D not certain. The CDR3 runs to 13 residues. Trimming removed 2 bases at V and 3 bases at J, with 8 bases between. DNA for the CDR3: TGTGCCAGCAGTTTAAACAGCTACTACGAGCAGTACTTC. This gives the protein CASSLNSYYEQYF.

This clonotype showed up just a few times. The V gene is TRBV28, the J gene TRBJ2-2; 7 bases align to TRBD1. The CDR3 covers 17 residues. Germline V CDR1 and CDR2: MDHEN, SYDVKM. J was trimmed by 6 bases and V by 5 bases; bases with no gene match: 15. DNA of the CDR3: TGTGCCAGCAGTCGAGACAGGGTTGGTTTTGAAGCCGGGGAGCTGTTTTTT. Amino acids: CASSRDRVGFEAGELFF.

The chain couples TRBV7-9 to TRBJ2-7, with D possibly called TRBD1 or TRBD2 (6 bases each). This CDR3 has 16 residues. V lost 1 base and J 2 bases, leaving 15 bases between the germline ends. In germline, CDR1 is SEHNR, CDR2 FQNEAQ (reference sequence). CDR3 sequence (DNA): TGTGCCAGCAGCTTAGTGGGGGCGGGGTCCCCCTACGAGCAGTACTTC. It yields the protein CASSLVGAGSPYEQYF.

This clonotype has a handful of counts. This chain uses TRBV4-1 with TRBJ2-5; TRBD2 is a possible D gene (5 bases). CDR1 MGHRA and CDR2 YSYEKL come from the germline V gene. The CDR3 runs to 13 residues. V was shortened by 4 bases and J by 4 bases, with 10 bases between the two germline ends. The CDR3 region is CASSPEGGETQYF. The CDR3, as DNA: TGCGCCAGCAGCCCTGAGGGCGGAGAGACCCAGTACTTC.

The chain has TRBV6-2 or TRBV6-3 and TRBJ2-1, with TRBD2 matching over 12 bases. CDR1 and CDR2 from the germline V gene are MNHEY and SVGEGT. The V segment lost 2 bases and the J segment 6 bases; nucleotides outside the gene matches: 2. The CDR3 spans 15 residues. CDR3 DNA sequence: TGTGCCAGCAGTTACGAGACTAGCGGGAGCAATGAGCAGTTCTTC. Protein: CASSYETSGSNEQFF.

This chain uses TRBV12-3 or TRBV12-4 with TRBJ2-7, with 7 nucleotides matching TRBD1. This CDR3 has 14 residues. Losses at the gene ends were 5 bases for V and 4 bases for J; bases not matched to a gene: 8. The CDR3 reads CASSTNRGGYEQYF. The CDR3 DNA reads as TGTGCCAGCAGTACCAACAGGGGCGGGTACGAGCAGTACTTC.

V and J are TRBV19 and TRBJ1-2; 7 bases map to TRBD1. The CDR3 is 13 amino acids. The V gene's germline CDR1 is LNHDA and CDR2 SQIVND (reference sequence). Trimming removed 3 bases from V and 4 bases from J; junction bases left unmatched: 2. CDR3: CASSIRDSYGYTF. In DNA, the CDR3 is TGTGCCAGTAGTATCCGGGACAGCTATGGCTACACCTTC.

This clonotype was observed a handful of times. The chain carries TRBV12-3 or TRBV12-4 and TRBJ2-3; 11 positions agree with TRBD1. V shed 5 bases, J shed 6 bases, and the junction held 10 bases outside the gene matches. The length of the CDR3 is 16 residues. CDR3 coding DNA: TGTGCCAGCAGTCCCGGGACAGGGGGTGTTACGGATACGCAGTATTTT. Its translation: CASSPGTGGVTDTQYF.

Points on this clonotype: The junction shows a germline mismatch at one end, possibly a read error. The chain employs TRBV7-2 and TRBJ2-5, with 9 positions matching TRBD1. CDR3 size: 15 residues. In germline, CDR1 is SGHTA, CDR2 FQGNSA. The CDR3 reads CACSRNRGRFETQYF. Written as DNA, the CDR3 is TGTGCCTGCAGCCGTAACAGGGGGCGCTTCGAGACCCAGTACTTC.

This clonotype was counted between two and nine times. The V and J genes are TRBV6-2 or TRBV6-3 and TRBJ2-5; no reliable D call. The CDR3 has 12 residues. Trimming cost V 2 bases and J 5 bases, with 6 bases left between them. Per germline, CDR1 MNHEY and CDR2 SVGEGT. The CDR3 is CASSYVMETQYF. As DNA, the CDR3 is TGTGCCAGCAGTTACGTGATGGAGACCCAGTACTTC.

In its sample, this clonotype was seen a few times. The DNA for the CDR3 is TGCGCCAGCAGCTCCAGGTCCTACGAGCAGTACTTC. Protein product: CASSSRSYEQYF. V gene TRBV5-1 combines with J gene TRBJ2-7; D remains ambiguous. Germline lookup yields CDR1 SGHRS and CDR2 YFSETQ. There are 12 residues in the CDR3. V lost 3 bases, J lost 1 base, and 5 bases lay in between.

To note about this clonotype: A junction boundary mismatches the germline segment, possibly from a read error. This rearrangement joins TRBV7-6 to TRBJ1-1, with a possible D match to TRBD1 (5 bases). Germline CDR1 reads SGHVS; CDR2 reads FNYEAQ. The CDR3 contains 15 residues. The CDR3 protein is CASSLPPGVNTEALF. CDR3 nucleotide sequence: TGTGCCAGCAGCTTACCCCCGGGGGTGAACACTGAAGCTTTATTT. Based on the CDR3 plus reference TRBV7-6 and TRBJ1-1, the full variable domain is GAGVSQSPRYKVTKRGQDVALRCDPISGHVSLYWYRQALGQGPEFLTYFNYEAQQDKSGLPNDRFSAERPEGSISTLTIQRTEQRDSAMYRCASSLPPGVNTEALFGQGTRLTVV.

This chain connects TRBV10-3 to TRBJ2-1; no firm D call. Germline V lookup: CDR1 ENHRY, CDR2 SYGVKD. The CDR3 consists of 15 residues. The V end lost 3 bases, the J end lost 0 bases, and 9 bases lay between the germline ends. The CDR3 sequence: CAISETGSSYNEQFF. DNA for the CDR3: TGTGCCATCAGTGAAACTGGAAGCTCCTACAATGAGCAGTTCTTC.

This clonotype appeared many times. The chain has TRBV28 and TRBJ1-2, with D perhaps TRBD1 (5 bases). V was shortened by 1 base and J by 6 bases, with 9 bases between the two germline ends. The CDR3 runs 13 residues. Germline CDR1 reads MDHEN; CDR2 reads SYDVKM. CDR3 coding DNA: TGTGCCAGCAGTTTATCCGGGGGAGATGGCTACACCTTC. It codes for CASSLSGGDGYTF.

This clonotype was seen only a few times. The rearrangement uses TRBV12-3 or TRBV12-4 and TRBJ2-2, with D possibly TRBD2 on 6 matching bases. V shed 3 bases and J shed 1 base, with 12 bases lying between them. The length of the CDR3 is 16 residues. The CDR3 loop reads CASSFRLALNTGELFF. The CDR3 DNA sequence: TGTGCCAGCAGTTTTAGGCTAGCGTTGAACACCGGGGAGCTGTTTTTT.

The rearrangement uses TRBV29-1 and TRBJ2-1, with 10 bases aligning to TRBD1. CDR1 is SQVTM, CDR2 ANQGSEA, per germline. This CDR3 contains 15 residues. Trimming cost V 1 base and J 7 bases; bases outside gene matches: 7. Written as DNA, the CDR3 is TGCAGCGTTGAAGGACAGGGGGCGTTTCCTAATGAGCAGTTCTTC. Its protein product is CSVEGQGAFPNEQFF.

On this clonotype: A single base separates this from a much larger clone, so it may be a read error. The rearrangement joins TRBV19 to TRBJ2-4; possibly TRBD1 for D (6 bases). Per the germline V gene, CDR1 is LNHDA and CDR2 is SQIVND (reference sequence). This CDR3 is built from 15 residues. The CDR3 coding sequence is TGTGACAGTAGTGACCGGGACAAGGGGTTCTACATTCAGTACTTC. Amino acids: CDSSDRDKGFYIQYF.

This clonotype showed up many times. The chain couples TRBV7-8 to TRBJ2-5; either TRBD1 or TRBD2 may supply D (6 bases each). The CDR3 length is 15 residues. V was cut by 5 bases and J by 5 bases, with 18 bases left in between. Germline values: CDR1 SGHVS, CDR2 FQNEAQ. In nucleotides, the CDR3 is TGTGCCAGCAGCCCTAGGCCCGGGGGCTCGGAGACCCAGTACTTC. Residues: CASSPRPGGSETQYF.

CDR3 DNA: TGTGCCAGCAGGGCCAACTTAGGCGCCTACGAGCAGTACTTC. Residues: CASRANLGAYEQYF. The chain uses TRBV12-3 or TRBV12-4 and TRBJ2-7, with D unclear. The CDR3 extends over 14 amino acids. V lost 6 bases and J 2 bases, leaving 14 bases between the germline ends.

As to this clonotype: A much more abundant neighbour one base away suggests this may be a read error. The CDR3 region has the DNA TGTGCCAGCAGCCAGTCAGCGGAAGGCTTCTCAGCCAAAAACATTCAGTACTTC. Amino acid sequence: CASSQSAEGFSAKNIQYF. The J gene is TRBJ2-4, the V gene TRBV7-2; the D gene is possibly TRBD2 (5 bases). The CDR3 runs to 18 residues. The V end lost 5 bases, the J end lost 0 bases, and 20 bases lay between the germline ends. Germline CDR1 and CDR2: SGHTA and FQGNSA. The whole variable domain, remainder taken from reference TRBV7-2 and TRBJ2-4, is GAGVSQSPSNKVTEKGKDVELRCDPISGHTALYWYRQSLGQGLEFLIYFQGNSAPDKSGLPSDRFSAERTGGSVSTLTIQRTQQEDSAVYLCASSQSAEGFSAKNIQYFGAGTRLSVL.

V is TRBV28 and J is TRBJ2-1; no firm D call. Germline CDR1 is MDHEN and CDR2 is SYDVKM. The CDR3 length is 17 residues. Trimming took off 2 bases at V and 0 bases at J, with 14 bases between the two ends. The CDR3 region is CASSLMARRSSYNEQFF. The CDR3 DNA reads as TGTGCCAGCAGTTTAATGGCGCGGCGGAGCTCCTACAATGAGCAGTTCTTC.